The present T cell receptor (beta chain) was sequenced within a study of cytotoxic CD8 clonotypes in ibrutinib-treated CLL. Overall study: Each sample contained, on average, roughly 250,000 productive templates and 94,000 or so productive rearrangements. Study outcomes and limitations: Different sampling times were used for sustained-remission and progressing patients.

Comment on this clone: Its antigen is not known.

Between the trimmed V and J ends, which lost 5 bases and 1 base, there was a span of 5 bases. CDR3 length: 12 amino acids. The germline V gene encodes CDR1 SNHLY and CDR2 FYNNEI. The data were produced by immunoSEQ multiplex PCR, yet TCRdb's version contains in-frame clones alone and is incomplete. The sample carries about 140,000 clones, 80% recorded once. The chain employs TRBV2 and TRBJ1-2; no reliable D call. The material sequenced was PBMCs, taken after 36 months of ibrutinib treatment. This receptor was taken from a human donor with chronic lymphocytic leukemia. CDR3 nucleotides: TGTGCCAGCAGTTCGGGTAACTATGGCTACACCTTC. It specifies CASSSGNYGYTF.